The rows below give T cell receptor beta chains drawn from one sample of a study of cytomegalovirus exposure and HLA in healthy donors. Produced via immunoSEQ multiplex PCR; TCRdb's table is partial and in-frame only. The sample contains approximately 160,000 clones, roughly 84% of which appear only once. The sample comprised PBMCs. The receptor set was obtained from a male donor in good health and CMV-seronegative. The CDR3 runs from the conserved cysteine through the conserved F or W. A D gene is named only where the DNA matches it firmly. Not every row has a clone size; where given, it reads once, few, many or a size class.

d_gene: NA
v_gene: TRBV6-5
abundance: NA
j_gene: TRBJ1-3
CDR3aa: CASSPDRSRFGTIYF
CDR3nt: TGTGCCAGCAGTCCAGACAGATCTCGGTTTGGCACCATATATTTT

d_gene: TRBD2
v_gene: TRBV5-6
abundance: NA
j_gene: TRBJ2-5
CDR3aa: CASSLVRGGGETQYF
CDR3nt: TGTGCCAGCAGCTTGGTGCGCGGGGGAGGAGAGACCCAGTACTTC

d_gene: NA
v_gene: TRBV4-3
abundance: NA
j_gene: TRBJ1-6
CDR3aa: CASSQLGGNSPLHF
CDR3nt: TGCGCCAGCAGCCAACTCGGTGGTAATTCACCCCTCCACTTT

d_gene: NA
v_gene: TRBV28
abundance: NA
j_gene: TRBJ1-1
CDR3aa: CASSFEAVSGKTEAFF
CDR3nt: TGTGCCAGCAGTTTCGAGGCGGTGTCGGGGAAAACTGAAGCTTTCTTT

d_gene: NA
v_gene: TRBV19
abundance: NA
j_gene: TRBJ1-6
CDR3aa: CASSRGGSSPLHF
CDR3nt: TGTGCCAGTAGTCGGGGGGGTAGTTCACCCCTCCACTTT

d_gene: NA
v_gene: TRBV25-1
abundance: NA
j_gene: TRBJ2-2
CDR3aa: CASSVYMGLSSGELFF
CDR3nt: TGTGCCAGCAGTGTTTACATGGGGCTATCGAGCGGGGAGCTGTTTTTT

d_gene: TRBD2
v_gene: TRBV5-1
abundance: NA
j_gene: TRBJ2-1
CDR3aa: CASSLGTSGRAYNEQFF
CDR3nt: TGCGCCAGCAGCTTGGGGACTAGCGGGAGGGCCTACAATGAGCAGTTCTTC

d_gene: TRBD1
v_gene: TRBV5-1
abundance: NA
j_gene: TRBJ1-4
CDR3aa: CASSLQGLKGEKLFF
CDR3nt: TGCGCCAGCAGCTTACAGGGGTTGAAAGGGGAAAAACTGTTTTTT

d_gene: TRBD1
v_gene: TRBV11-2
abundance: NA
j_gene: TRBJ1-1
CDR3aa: CASSSQGDTEAFF
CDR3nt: TGTGCCAGCAGTTCTCAGGGGGACACTGAAGCTTTCTTT

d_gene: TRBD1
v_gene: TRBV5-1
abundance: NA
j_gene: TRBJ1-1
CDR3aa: CASSLSQTGGWNTEAFF
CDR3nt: TGCGCCAGCAGCTTGTCCCAGACAGGGGGCTGGAACACTGAAGCTTTCTTT

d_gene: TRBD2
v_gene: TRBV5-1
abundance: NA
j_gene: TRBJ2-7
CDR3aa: CASSLTRTSGSLDEQYF
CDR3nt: TGCGCCAGCAGCTTGACTAGGACTAGCGGGAGCCTTGACGAGCAGTACTTC

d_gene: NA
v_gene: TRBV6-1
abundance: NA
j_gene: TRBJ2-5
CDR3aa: CASSRGGGQETQYF
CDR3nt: TGTGCCAGCAGCCGAGGTGGCGGCCAAGAGACCCAGTACTTC

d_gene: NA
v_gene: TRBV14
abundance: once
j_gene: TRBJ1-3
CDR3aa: CATQEGSGNTIYF
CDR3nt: TGTGCCACCCAGGAGGGATCTGGAAACACCATATATTTT

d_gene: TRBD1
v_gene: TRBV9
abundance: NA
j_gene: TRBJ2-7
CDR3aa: CASSPRTGWGEQYF
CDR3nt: TGTGCCAGCAGCCCTAGGACAGGGTGGGGCGAGCAGTACTTC

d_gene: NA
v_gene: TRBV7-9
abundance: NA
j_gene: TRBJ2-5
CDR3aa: CSSSSRVAISQETQYF
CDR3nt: TGTTCCAGCAGCTCCCGGGTAGCGATTTCCCAAGAGACCCAGTACTTC

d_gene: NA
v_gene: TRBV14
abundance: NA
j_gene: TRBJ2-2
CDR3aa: CASSQETWQGKNGELFF
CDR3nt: TGTGCCAGCAGCCAAGAAACTTGGCAGGGGAAGAACGGGGAGCTGTTTTTT

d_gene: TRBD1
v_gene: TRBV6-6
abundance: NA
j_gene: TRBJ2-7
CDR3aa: CASRGTGGSYEQYF
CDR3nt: TGTGCCAGCAGAGGGACAGGGGGCTCCTACGAGCAGTACTTC

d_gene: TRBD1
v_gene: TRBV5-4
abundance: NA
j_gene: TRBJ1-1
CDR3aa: CASSRPTGENTEAFF
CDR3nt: TGTGCCAGCAGCCGACCGACAGGGGAGAACACTGAAGCTTTCTTT

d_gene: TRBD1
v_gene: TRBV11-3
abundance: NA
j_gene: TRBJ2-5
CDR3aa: CASSLGTGGREETQYF
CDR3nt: TGTGCCAGCAGCTTAGGGACAGGGGGACGAGAAGAGACCCAGTACTTC

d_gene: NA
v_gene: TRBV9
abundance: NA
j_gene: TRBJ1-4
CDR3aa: CASSVGGGGNEKLFF
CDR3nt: TGTGCCAGCAGCGTAGGGGGGGGTGGTAATGAAAAACTGTTTTTT

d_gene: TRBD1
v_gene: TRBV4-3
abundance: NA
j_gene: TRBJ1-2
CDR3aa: CASSQGQGVDGYTF
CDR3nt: TGCGCCAGCAGCCAAGGGCAGGGGGTGGATGGCTACACCTTC

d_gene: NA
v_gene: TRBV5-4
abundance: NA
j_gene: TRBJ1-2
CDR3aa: CASSLEGDGYTF
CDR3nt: TGTGCCAGCAGCTTGGAAGGGGATGGCTACACCTTC

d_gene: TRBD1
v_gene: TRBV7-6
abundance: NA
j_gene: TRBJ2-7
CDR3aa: CASSLVGGPTGASYEQYF
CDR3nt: TGTGCCAGCAGCTTAGTTGGGGGACCCACAGGGGCCTCCTACGAGCAGTACTTC

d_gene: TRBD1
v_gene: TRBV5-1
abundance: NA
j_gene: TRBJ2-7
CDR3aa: CASSAGQGSYEQYF
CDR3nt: TGCGCCAGCAGCGCGGGACAGGGGTCCTACGAGCAGTACTTC

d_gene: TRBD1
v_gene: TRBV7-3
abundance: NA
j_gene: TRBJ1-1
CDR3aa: CASSPGLGQEKNTEAFF
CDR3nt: TGTGCCAGCAGCCCGGGATTGGGACAGGAGAAGAACACTGAAGCTTTCTTT

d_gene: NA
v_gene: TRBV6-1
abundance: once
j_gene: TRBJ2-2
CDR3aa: CAQRGQHTGELFF
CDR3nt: TGTGCCCAAAGAGGACAGCACACCGGGGAGCTGTTTTTT

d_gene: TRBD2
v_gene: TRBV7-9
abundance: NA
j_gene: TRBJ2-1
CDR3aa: CASSALASEQFF
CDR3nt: TGTGCCAGCAGCGCACTAGCGTCTGAGCAGTTCTTC

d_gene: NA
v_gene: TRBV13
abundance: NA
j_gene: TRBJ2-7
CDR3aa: CASSGGTDYSYEQYF
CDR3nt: TGTGCCAGCAGCGGGGGGACAGATTACTCCTACGAGCAGTACTTC

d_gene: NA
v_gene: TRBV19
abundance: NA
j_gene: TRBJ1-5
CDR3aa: CASIPTVGGQPQHF
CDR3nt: TGTGCCAGTATCCCGACAGTCGGGGGTCAGCCCCAGCATTTT

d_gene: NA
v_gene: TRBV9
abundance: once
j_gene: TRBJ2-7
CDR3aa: CASSVGTTAYEQYF
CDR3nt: TGTGCCAGCAGCGTAGGGACAACCGCCTACGAGCAGTACTTC

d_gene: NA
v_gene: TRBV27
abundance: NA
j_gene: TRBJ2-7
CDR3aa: CASSLFDGGQEQYF
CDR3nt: TGTGCCAGCAGTTTATTCGACGGGGGGCAAGAGCAGTACTTC

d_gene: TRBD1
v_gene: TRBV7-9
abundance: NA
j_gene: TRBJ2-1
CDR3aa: CSSSLDEQGYYGNEQFF
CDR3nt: TGTTCCAGCAGCTTAGACGAACAGGGGTATTACGGCAATGAGCAGTTCTTC

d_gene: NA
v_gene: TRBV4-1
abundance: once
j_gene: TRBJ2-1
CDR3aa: CASSQDSGLFNEQFF
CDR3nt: TGCGCCAGCAGCCAAGATAGCGGACTATTCAATGAGCAGTTCTTC

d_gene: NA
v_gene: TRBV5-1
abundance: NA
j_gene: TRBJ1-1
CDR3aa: CASSLLLGTEAFF
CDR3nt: TGCGCCAGCAGCTTGCTTCTCGGGACTGAAGCTTTCTTT

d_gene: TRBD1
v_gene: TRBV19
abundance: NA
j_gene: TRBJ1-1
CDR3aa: CASSRLTGETEAFF
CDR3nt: TGTGCCAGTAGTCGATTAACAGGGGAGACTGAAGCTTTCTTT

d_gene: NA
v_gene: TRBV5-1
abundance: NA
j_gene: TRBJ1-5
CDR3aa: CASSWESNQPQHF
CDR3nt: TGCGCCAGCAGCTGGGAGAGCAATCAGCCCCAGCATTTT

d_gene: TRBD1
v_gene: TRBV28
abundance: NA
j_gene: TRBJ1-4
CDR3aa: CASRRPTGQGRFEKLFF
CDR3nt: TGTGCCAGCAGACGACCGACGGGACAGGGTCGGTTCGAAAAACTGTTTTTT

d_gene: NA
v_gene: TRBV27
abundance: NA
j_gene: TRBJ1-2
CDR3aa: CASSLSAILGYPLASTF
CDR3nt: TGTGCCAGCAGTTTATCGGCCATCCTTGGGTACCCCTTAGCGTCCACCTTC

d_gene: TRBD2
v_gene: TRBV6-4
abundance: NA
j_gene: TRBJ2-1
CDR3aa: CASSVASGGHYNEQFF
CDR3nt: TGTGCCAGCAGTGTGGCTAGCGGGGGGCACTACAATGAGCAGTTCTTC

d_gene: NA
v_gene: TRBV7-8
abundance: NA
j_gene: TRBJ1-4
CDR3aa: CASHKESEEKLFF
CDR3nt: TGTGCCAGCCACAAGGAGAGTGAGGAAAAACTGTTTTTT

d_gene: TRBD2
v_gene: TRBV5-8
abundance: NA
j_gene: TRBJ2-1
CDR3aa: CASSRRLAGAGEQFF
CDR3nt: TGTGCCAGCAGCAGACGACTAGCGGGAGCCGGGGAGCAGTTCTTC

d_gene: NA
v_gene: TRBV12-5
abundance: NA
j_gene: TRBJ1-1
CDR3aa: CASGPEIRNTEAFF
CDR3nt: TGTGCTAGTGGCCCCGAGATAAGGAACACTGAAGCTTTCTTT

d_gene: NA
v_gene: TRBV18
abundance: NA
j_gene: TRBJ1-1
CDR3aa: CASSPPSQGGTEAFF
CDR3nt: TGTGCCAGCTCACCACCCAGTCAGGGAGGCACTGAAGCTTTCTTT

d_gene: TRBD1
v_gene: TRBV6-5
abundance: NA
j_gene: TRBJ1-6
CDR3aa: CATTGTDNSPLHF
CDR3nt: TGTGCCACCACCGGGACAGATAATTCACCCCTCCACTTT

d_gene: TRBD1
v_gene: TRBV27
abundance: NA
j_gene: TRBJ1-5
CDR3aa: CASSLYRGQAGQPQHF
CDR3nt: TGTGCCAGCAGCCTATACAGGGGGCAAGCGGGTCAGCCCCAGCATTTT

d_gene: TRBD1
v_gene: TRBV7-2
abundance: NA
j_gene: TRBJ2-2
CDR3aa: CASSFQSGGTTGELFF
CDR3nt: TGTGCCAGCAGCTTTCAGTCAGGGGGCACCACCGGGGAGCTGTTTTTT

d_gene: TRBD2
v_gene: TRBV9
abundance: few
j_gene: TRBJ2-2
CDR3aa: CASSPSGANTGELFF
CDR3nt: TGTGCCAGCAGCCCTAGCGGGGCGAACACCGGGGAGCTGTTTTTT

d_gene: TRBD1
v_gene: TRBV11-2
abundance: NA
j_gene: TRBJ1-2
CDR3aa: CASSLGTGDGYTF
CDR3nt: TGTGCCAGCAGCCTGGGGACAGGGGATGGCTACACCTTC

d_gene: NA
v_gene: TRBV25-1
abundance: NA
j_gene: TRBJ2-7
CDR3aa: CASSEFSYEQYF
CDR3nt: TGTGCCAGCAGTGAATTTTCTTACGAGCAGTACTTC

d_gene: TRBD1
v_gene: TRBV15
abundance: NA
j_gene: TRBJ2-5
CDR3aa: CATSRRDRGRETQYF
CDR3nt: TGTGCCACCAGCAGACGGGACAGGGGGAGGGAGACCCAGTACTTC

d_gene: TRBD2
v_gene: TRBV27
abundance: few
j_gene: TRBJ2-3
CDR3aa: CASSSRLAAATDTQYF
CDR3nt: TGTGCCAGCAGTTCCAGACTAGCGGCGGCCACAGATACGCAGTATTTT

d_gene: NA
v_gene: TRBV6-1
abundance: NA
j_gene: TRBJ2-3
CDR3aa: CASSGHYTDTQYF
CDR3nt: TGTGCCAGCAGTGGGCATTACACAGATACGCAGTATTTT

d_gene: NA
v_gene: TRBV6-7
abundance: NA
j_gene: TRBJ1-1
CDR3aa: CASSSGRRNTEAFF
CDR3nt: TGTGCCAGCAGTTCGGGTAGGAGGAACACTGAAGCTTTCTTT

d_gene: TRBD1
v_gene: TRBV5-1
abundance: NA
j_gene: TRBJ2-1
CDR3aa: CASSLRQGALNEQFF
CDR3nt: TGCGCCAGCAGCTTAAGACAGGGGGCTTTGAATGAGCAGTTCTTC

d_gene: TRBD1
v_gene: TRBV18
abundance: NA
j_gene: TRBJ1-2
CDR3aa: CASSPVPAGQGYGYTF
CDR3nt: TGTGCCAGCTCACCCGTCCCGGCGGGACAGGGCTACGGCTACACCTTC

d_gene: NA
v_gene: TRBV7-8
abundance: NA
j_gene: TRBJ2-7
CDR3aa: CASSSTRAGYEQYF
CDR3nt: TGTGCCAGCAGCTCGACACGGGCGGGCTACGAGCAGTACTTC

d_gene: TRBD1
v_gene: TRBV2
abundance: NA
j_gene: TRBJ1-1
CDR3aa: CASSGDRAKGDTEAFF
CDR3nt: TGTGCCAGCAGTGGGGACAGGGCCAAAGGGGACACTGAAGCTTTCTTT

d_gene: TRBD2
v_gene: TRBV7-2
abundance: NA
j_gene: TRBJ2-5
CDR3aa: CASSLFGGREETQYF
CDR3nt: TGTGCCAGCAGCTTATTTGGCGGGAGAGAAGAGACCCAGTACTTC

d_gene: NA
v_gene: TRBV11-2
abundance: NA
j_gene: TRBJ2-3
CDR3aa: CASSLGGVGDTQYF
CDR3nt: TGTGCCAGCAGCTTAGGAGGAGTGGGAGATACGCAGTATTTT

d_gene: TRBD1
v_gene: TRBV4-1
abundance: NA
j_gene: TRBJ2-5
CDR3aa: CASSLRQGPQETQYF
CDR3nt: TGCGCCAGCAGCCTCAGACAGGGCCCACAAGAGACCCAGTACTTC